This T cell receptor beta chain appears in the sequencing data of a study of blood T cell repertoires in COVID-19. TCRdb keeps only in-frame clones here, not all; method: immunoSEQ multiplex PCR. The sample holds about 200,000 clones; around four fifths are singletons and the top ten take around 20%. The ends were cut back, 4 bases at V and 0 bases at J, with 11 bases in the middle. Germline V CDR1 and CDR2: SGDLS, YYNGEE. The CDR3 is 15 amino acids. This clonotype was sampled from a human donor in a cohort sampled during active COVID-19. The sequenced sample was peripheral blood. The genes are TRBV9 and TRBJ1-3, with a weak D call TRBD1 (5 bases). The CDR3 loop reads CASSQVQGSGNTIYF. CDR3 bases: TGTGCCAGCAGCCAAGTCCAGGGCTCTGGAAACACCATATATTTT.